This T cell receptor beta chain was found in a study of CXCR4 blockade with PD-1 therapy in pancreatic cancer. The study, taken as a whole, reports: Tumors were clonally expanded, mean around 0.14 versus 0.05 in healthy blood.

This clone was detected a few times. Its antigen remains unknown. Germline V gene sequence: CDR1 MNHGY, CDR2 SAAAGT. Trimming shortened V by 5 bases and J by 10 bases, and 11 bases separated the two germline ends. The CDR3 is made up of 12 amino acids. Measured with immunoSEQ multiplex PCR; TCRdb has only the in-frame clones, and not every one. The data show about 4,800 clones, 50% to 60% seen once. Source material: tumor tissue. V is TRBV6-8 and J is TRBJ1-4; D is undetermined. The receptor was isolated from a human donor with pancreatic ductal adenocarcinoma. The DNA of the CDR3 is TGTGCCAGCAGTGATGAGGGCATAAAACTGTTTTTT. This codes for CASSDEGIKLFF.